What follows describes a single T cell receptor beta chain. Its antigen is undetermined. Clones were sequenced by immunoSEQ multiplex PCR, and TCRdb holds only the in-frame ones, with some missing. The sample comprises 10,000 to 13,000 clones, 80% to 85% of which are singletons, and about 7.1% rests with the top ten. The entry originates in a study of high-grade serous ovarian cancer treatment subgroups. Study summary: Mean per sample: approximately 14,000 reads, around 7,100 unique TCR beta rearrangements.

The tumor samples were collected prior to definitive surgery or chemotherapy. Study-wide findings and caveats: Repertoire similarity ranged about 0.095 to 0.79 between tumors of one patient. These tumor repertoires lack spatial information from bulk sequencing.

The CDR3 loop spans 17 amino acids. The germline gives CDR1 MGHRA, CDR2 YSYEKL. With V trimmed by 1 base and J by 3 bases, 9 bases remained unmatched. This receptor was identified in a human donor with high-grade serous ovarian cancer. The specimen was tumor tissue. The chain carries TRBV4-1 and TRBJ1-5; the match to TRBD1 covers 7 bases. In DNA form, the CDR3 reads TGCGCCAGCAGCCAAGGAAGTCCACAGGGGTTCAATCAGCCCCAGCATTTT. Its translation is CASSQGSPQGFNQPQHF.